The following is a T cell receptor (beta chain) sequence with its context. Its target is not known. Profiling relied on immunoSEQ multiplex PCR, and the TCRdb table lists in-frame clones only, not all of them. The sample holds tens of thousands of clones, over 90% seen once. Sample time point: before natalizumab initiation. T0 refers to blood drawn before natalizumab was first infused. The entry originates in a study of multiple sclerosis patients with progressive multifocal leukoencephalopathy. Study at large: The control group, sampled over time, had multiple sclerosis, received natalizumab and did not develop PML.

V was clipped by 2 bases and J by 0 bases, with 6 bases between them. Per the germline V gene, CDR1 is MRHNA and CDR2 is SNTAGT. The CDR3 has 14 amino acids. Study observations and caveats: It is unclear whether the findings reflect JC virus infection or general immunocompromise.

The sequenced sample was PBMCs. This receptor was identified in a man aged 30 to 45 with multiple sclerosis. The V and J genes are TRBV6-4 and TRBJ2-3; weak D call: TRBD2 (5 bases). CDR3 nucleotide sequence: TGTGCCAGCAGTGACGAGGGAAGCACAGATACGCAGTATTTT. Its translation: CASSDEGSTDTQYF.